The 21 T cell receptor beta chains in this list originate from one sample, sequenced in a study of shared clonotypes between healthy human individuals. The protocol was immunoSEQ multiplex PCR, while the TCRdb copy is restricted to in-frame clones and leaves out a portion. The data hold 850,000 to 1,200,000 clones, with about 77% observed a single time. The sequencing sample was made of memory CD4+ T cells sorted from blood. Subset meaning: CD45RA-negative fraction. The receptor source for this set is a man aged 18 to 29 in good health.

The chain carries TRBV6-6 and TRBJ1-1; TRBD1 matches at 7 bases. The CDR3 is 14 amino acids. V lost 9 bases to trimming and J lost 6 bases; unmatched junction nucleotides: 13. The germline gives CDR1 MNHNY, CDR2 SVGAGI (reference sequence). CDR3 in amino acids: CASTGTAGRAEAFF. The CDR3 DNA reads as TGTGCCAGTACCGGGACAGCAGGGCGGGCTGAAGCTTTCTTT.

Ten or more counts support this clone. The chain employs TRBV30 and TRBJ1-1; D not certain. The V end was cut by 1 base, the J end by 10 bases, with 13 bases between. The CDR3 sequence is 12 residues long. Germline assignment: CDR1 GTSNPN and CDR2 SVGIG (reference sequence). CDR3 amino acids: CAWSGSGFLAFF. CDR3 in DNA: TGTGCCTGGAGTGGGTCGGGATTTTTAGCTTTCTTT.

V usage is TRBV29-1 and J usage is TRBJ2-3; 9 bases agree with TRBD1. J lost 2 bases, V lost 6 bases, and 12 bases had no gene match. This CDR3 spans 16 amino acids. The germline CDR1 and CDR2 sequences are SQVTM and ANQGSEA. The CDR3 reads CSVGTGSSLATDTQYF. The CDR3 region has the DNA TGCAGCGTAGGGACAGGGTCTTCCCTAGCCACAGATACGCAGTATTTT.

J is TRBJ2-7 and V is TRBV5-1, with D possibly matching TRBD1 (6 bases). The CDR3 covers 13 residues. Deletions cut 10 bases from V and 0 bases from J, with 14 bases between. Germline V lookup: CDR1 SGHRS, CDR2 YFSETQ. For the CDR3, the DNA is TGCGCCGGCACATGGGACACCTCCTACGAGCAGTACTTC. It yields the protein CAGTWDTSYEQYF.

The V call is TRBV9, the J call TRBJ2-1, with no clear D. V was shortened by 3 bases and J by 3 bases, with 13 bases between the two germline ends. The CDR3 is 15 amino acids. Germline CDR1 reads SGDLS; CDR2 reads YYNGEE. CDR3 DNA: TGTGCCAGCAGCGCCCTAGGACGAGACTACAATGAGCAGTTCTTC. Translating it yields CASSALGRDYNEQFF.

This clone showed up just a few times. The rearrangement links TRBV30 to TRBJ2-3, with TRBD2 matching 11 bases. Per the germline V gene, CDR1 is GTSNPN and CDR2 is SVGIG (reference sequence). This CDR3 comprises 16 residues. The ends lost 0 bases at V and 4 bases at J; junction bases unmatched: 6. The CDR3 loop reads CAWSVRSGRAPDTQYF. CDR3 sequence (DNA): TGTGCCTGGAGTGTACGTAGCGGGAGGGCCCCAGATACGCAGTATTTT.

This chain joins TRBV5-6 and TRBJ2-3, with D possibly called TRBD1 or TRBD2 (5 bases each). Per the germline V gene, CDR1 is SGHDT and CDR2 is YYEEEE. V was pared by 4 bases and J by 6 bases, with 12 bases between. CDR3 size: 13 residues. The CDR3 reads CASSRDPSDTQYF. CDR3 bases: TGTGCCAGCAGCCGGGACCCCAGTGATACGCAGTATTTT.

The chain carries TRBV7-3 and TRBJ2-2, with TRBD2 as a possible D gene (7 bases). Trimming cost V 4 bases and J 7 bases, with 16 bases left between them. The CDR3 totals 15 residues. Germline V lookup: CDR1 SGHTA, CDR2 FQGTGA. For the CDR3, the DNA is TGTGCCAGCAGCTGGGTTGCGGGGGCTTACGGGGAGCTGTTTTTT. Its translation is CASSWVAGAYGELFF.

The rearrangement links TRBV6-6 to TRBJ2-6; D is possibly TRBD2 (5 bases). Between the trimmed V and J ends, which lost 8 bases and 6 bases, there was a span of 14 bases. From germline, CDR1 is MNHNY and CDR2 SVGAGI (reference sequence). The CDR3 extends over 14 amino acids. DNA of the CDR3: TGTGCCAGCGCCTACGCGGGTACGGCCAACGTCCTGACTTTC. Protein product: CASAYAGTANVLTF.

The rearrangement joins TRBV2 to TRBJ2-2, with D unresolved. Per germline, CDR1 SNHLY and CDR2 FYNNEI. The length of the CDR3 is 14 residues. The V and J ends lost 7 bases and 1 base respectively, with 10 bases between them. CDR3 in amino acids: CASTLRQNTGELFF. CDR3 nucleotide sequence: TGTGCCAGCACTCTACGCCAGAACACCGGGGAGCTGTTTTTT.

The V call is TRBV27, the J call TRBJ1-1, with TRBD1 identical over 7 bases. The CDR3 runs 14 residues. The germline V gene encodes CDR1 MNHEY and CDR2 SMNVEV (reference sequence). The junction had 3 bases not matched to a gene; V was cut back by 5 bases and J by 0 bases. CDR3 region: CASSRGQLNTEAFF. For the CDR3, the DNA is TGTGCCAGCAGTCGGGGACAGCTGAACACTGAAGCTTTCTTT.

CDR3 bases: TGTGCCTGGACTCCCGGAGCCTTGGGAAACACCATATATTTT. It codes for CAWTPGALGNTIYF. The chain is built from TRBV30 and TRBJ1-3; D gene unclear. Trimming removed 4 bases from V and 4 bases from J, with 14 bases in between. Germline V CDR1 and CDR2: GTSNPN, SVGIG (reference sequence). The CDR3 covers 14 residues.

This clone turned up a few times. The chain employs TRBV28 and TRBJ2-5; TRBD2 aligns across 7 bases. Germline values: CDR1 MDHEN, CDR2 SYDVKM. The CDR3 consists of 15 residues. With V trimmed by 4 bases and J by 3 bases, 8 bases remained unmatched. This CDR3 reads CASSSGGRAEETQYF. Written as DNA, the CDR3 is TGTGCCAGCAGTTCTGGGGGGAGGGCCGAAGAGACCCAGTACTTC.

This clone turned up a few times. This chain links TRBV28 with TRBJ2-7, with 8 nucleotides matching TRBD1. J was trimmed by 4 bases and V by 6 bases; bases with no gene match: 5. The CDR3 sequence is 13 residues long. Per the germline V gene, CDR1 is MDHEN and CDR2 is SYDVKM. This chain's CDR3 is CASRVTGGYEQYF. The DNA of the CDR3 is TGTGCCAGCAGGGTCACAGGGGGGTACGAGCAGTACTTC.

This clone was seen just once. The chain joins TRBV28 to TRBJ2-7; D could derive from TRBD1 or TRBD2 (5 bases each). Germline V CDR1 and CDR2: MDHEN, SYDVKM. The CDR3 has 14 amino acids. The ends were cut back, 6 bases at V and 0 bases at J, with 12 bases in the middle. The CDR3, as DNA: TGTGCCAGCAGAAGGGCAGGGAGCTCCTACGAGCAGTACTTC. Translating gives CASRRAGSSYEQYF.

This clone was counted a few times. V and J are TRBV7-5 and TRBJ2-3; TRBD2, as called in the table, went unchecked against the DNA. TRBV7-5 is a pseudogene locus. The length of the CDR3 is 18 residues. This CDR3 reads CARSLEGSHRGGADTQYF. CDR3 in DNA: TGTGCCAGAAGCTTAGAGGGCTCCCATCGCGGGGGGGCAGATACGCAGTATTTT.

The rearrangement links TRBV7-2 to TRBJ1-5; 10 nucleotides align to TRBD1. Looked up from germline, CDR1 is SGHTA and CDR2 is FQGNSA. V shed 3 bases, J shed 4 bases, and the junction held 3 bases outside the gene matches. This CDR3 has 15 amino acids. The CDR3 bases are TGTGCCAGCAGCTTTGGACAGGGGGGGAATCAGCCCCAGCATTTT. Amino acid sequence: CASSFGQGGNQPQHF.

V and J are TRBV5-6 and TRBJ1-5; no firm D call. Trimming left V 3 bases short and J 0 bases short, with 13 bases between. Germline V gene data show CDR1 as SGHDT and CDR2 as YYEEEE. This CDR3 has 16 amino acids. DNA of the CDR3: TGTGCCAGCAGCTCTACCGCAGCGGGTAGCAATCAGCCCCAGCATTTT. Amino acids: CASSSTAAGSNQPQHF.

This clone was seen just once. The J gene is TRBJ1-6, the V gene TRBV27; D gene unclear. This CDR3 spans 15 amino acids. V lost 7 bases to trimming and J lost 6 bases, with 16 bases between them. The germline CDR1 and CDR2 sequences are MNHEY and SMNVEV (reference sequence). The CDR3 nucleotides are TGTGCCAGCATGCCATGGGGAACAATTAATTCACCCCTCCACTTT. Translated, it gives CASMPWGTINSPLHF.

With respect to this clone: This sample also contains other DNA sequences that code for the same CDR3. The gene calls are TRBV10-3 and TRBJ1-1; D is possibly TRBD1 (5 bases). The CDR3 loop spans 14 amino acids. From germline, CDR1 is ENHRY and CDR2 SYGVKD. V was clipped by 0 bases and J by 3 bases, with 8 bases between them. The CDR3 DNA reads TGTGCCATCAGTGAGTCAAGGGGAGACACTGAAGCTTTCTTT. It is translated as CAISESRGDTEAFF.

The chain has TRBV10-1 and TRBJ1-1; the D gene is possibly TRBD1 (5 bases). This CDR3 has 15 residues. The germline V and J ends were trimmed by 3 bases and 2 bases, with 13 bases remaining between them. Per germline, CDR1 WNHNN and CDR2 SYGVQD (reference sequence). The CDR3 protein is CASSESGLGNTEAFF. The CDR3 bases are TGCGCCAGCAGTGAATCGGGGCTCGGAAACACTGAAGCTTTCTTT.